These 8 T cell receptor beta chains originate from one sample sequenced in a study of blood T cell repertoires in COVID-19. Generated by immunoSEQ multiplex PCR, the TCRdb table keeps only in-frame clones and is missing some. The sample has roughly 150,000 clones, about 80% seen once. Sequenced input: PBMCs or T cells enriched from blood (not recorded which). These receptor sequences come from a man in his forties or fifties who had recovered from COVID-19.

This clone was found once. V usage is TRBV7-3 and J usage is TRBJ2-7; TRBD2 agrees at 10 bases. The CDR3 extends over 14 amino acids. The V and J ends lost 0 bases and 6 bases, in that order; junction bases with no gene match: 2. Per the germline V gene, CDR1 is SGHTA and CDR2 is FQGTGA. CDR3: CASSLTSGGFEQYF. CDR3 nucleotide sequence: TGTGCCAGCAGCTTAACTAGCGGGGGGTTCGAGCAGTACTTC.

This chain's CDR3 is CARSLVGDARQPQHF. For the CDR3, the DNA is TGTGCCAGAAGCTTAGTCGGGGATGCCAGACAGCCCCAGCATTTT. The gene calls are TRBV7-5 and TRBJ1-5. TRBV7-5 represents a pseudogene. The CDR3 totals 15 residues.

The J gene is TRBJ1-2, the V gene TRBV5-1; 7 bases are shared with TRBD1. V gave up 4 bases and J gave up 8 bases; unmatched junction bases: 8. This CDR3 comprises 13 residues. Germline V gives CDR1 SGHRS, CDR2 YFSETQ. The CDR3 DNA follows: TGCGCCAGCAGCCTCGACAGGGTAGAAGGCTACACCTTC. It codes for CASSLDRVEGYTF.

V is TRBV19 and J is TRBJ2-1; 12 bases align to TRBD2. The CDR3 runs 14 residues. The junction had 0 bases not matched to a gene; V was cut back by 5 bases and J by 4 bases. Germline CDR1 and CDR2: LNHDA and SQIVND (reference sequence). The CDR3 loop is CASSGTSGYNEQFF. CDR3 in DNA: TGTGCCAGTAGTGGGACTAGCGGGTACAATGAGCAGTTCTTC.

The rearrangement links TRBV6-5 to TRBJ2-1; 7 bases map to TRBD2. V was clipped by 6 bases and J by 10 bases; unmatched bases: 15. CDR3 length equals 15 residues. From germline, CDR1 is MNHEY and CDR2 SVGAGI. The CDR3 region is CASSPTSPSLVEQFF. The CDR3 DNA follows: TGTGCCAGCAGCCCGACTAGCCCCTCCCTCGTAGAGCAGTTCTTC.

The V gene is TRBV19, the J gene TRBJ2-7; tentative D call: TRBD2 (5 bases). Germline loops: CDR1 LNHDA, CDR2 SQIVND (reference sequence). V was trimmed by 7 bases and J by 0 bases, leaving 16 bases between them. The CDR3 runs to 15 residues. The CDR3 nucleotides are TGTGCCAGTACGCCCAACGGGGATAGCTCCTACGAGCAGTACTTC. Protein product: CASTPNGDSSYEQYF. Full variable domain (missing parts from reference TRBV19 and TRBJ2-7): DGGITQSPKYLFRKEGQNVTLSCEQNLNHDAMYWYRQDPGQGLRLIYYSQIVNDFQKGDIAEGYSVSREKKESFPLTVTSAQKNPTAFYLCASTPNGDSSYEQYFGPGTRLTVT.

V gene TRBV15 combines with J gene TRBJ1-1; D remains ambiguous. V lost 8 bases, J lost 1 base, and 11 bases lay in between. Germline V CDR1 and CDR2: LNHNV, YYDKDF (reference sequence). CDR3 size: 13 residues. Written as DNA, the CDR3 is TGTGCCACCGCGATACGGTCGAACACTGAAGCTTTCTTT. Protein: CATAIRSNTEAFF. The full variable domain, rest sourced from reference TRBV15 and TRBJ1-1, is DAMVIQNPRYQVTQFGKPVTLSCSQTLNHNVMYWYQQKSSQAPKLLFHYYDKDFNNEADTPDNFQSRRPNTSFCFLDIRSPGLGDTAMYLCATAIRSNTEAFFGQGTRLTVV.

This clone was recorded only once. An end of the junction differs from the germline gene, which may be a read error. The V call is TRBV7-9, the J call TRBJ2-7, with TRBD1 matching over 9 bases. There are 16 residues in the CDR3. Per the germline V gene, CDR1 is SEHNR and CDR2 is FQNEAQ (reference sequence). DNA for the CDR3: TGTGCCAGCAGCTTAGCTAACTACCCCGGACAGGGGTCTCTCAACTTC. It specifies CASSLANYPGQGSLNF.